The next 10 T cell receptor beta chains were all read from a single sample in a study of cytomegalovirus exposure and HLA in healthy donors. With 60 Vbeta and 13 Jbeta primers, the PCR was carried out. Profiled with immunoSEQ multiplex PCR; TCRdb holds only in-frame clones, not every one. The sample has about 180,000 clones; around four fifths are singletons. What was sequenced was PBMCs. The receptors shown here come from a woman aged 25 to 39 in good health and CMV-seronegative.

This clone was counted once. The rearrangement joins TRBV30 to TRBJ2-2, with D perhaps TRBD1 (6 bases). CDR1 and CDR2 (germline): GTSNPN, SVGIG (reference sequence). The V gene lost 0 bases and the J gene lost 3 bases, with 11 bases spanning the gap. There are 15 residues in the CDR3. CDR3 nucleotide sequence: TGTGCCTGGAGTGTACCGGACAGATACACCGGGGAGCTGTTTTTT. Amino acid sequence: CAWSVPDRYTGELFF.

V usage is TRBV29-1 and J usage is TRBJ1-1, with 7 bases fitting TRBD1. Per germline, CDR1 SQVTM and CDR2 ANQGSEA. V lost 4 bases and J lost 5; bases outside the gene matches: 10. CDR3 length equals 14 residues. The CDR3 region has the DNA TGCAGCGTTGGACCAGGCAGGGGGGATACTGAAGCTTTCTTT. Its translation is CSVGPGRGDTEAFF.

CDR3 coding DNA: TGTGCTAGTGATCAGGGAGGGGAATACAATTCACCCCTCCACTTT. This encodes CASDQGGEYNSPLHF. The V call is TRBV12-5, the J call TRBJ1-6, with a weak D call TRBD1 (5 bases). The germline V gene has CDR1 LGHNT and CDR2 FRNRAP. The CDR3 has 15 residues. The ends were cut back, 7 bases at V and 7 bases at J, with 17 bases in the middle.

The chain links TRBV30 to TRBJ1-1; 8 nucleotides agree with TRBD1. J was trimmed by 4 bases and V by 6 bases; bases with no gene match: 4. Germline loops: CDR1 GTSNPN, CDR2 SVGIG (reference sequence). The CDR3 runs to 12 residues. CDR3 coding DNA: TGTGCCTGCGGACAGGGAGGCACTGAAGCTTTCTTT. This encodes CACGQGGTEAFF.

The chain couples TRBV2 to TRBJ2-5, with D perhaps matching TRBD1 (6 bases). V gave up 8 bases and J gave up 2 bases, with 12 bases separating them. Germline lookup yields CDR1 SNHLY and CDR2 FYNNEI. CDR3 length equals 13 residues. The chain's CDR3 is CASGTGQQETQYF. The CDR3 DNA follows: TGTGCCAGCGGAACAGGGCAGCAAGAGACCCAGTACTTC.

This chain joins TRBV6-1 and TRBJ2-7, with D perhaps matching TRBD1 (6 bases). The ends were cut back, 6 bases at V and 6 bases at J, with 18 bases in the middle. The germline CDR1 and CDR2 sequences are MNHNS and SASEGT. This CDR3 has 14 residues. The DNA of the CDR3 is TGTGCCAGCAGCCGAGACGCAACAGGGCCCGAGCAGTACTTC. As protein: CASSRDATGPEQYF.

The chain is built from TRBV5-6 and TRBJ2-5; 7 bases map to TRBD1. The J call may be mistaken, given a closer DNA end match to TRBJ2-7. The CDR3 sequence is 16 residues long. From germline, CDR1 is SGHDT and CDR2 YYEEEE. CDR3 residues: CASSLAYETGPYEQYF. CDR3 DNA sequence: TGTGCCAGCAGCTTGGCCTACGAGACAGGGCCCTACGAGCAGTACTTC.

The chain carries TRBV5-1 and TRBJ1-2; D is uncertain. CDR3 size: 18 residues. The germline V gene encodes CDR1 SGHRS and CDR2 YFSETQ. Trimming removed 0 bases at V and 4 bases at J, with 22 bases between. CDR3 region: CASSLAGPVGAGSYGYTF. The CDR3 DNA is TGCGCCAGCAGCTTGGCTGGGCCTGTAGGAGCGGGAAGCTATGGCTACACCTTC.

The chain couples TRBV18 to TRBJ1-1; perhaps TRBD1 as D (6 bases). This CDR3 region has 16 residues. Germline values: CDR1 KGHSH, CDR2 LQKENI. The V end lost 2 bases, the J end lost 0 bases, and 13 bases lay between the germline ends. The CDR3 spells CASSPKGQTVNTEAFF. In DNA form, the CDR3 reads TGTGCCAGCTCACCAAAAGGACAGACTGTGAACACTGAAGCTTTCTTT.

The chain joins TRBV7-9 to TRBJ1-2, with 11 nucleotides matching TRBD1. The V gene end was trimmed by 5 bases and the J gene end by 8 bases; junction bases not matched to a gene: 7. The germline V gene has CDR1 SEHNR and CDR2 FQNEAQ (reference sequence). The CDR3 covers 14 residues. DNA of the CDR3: TGTGCCAGCAGCGACGGACAGGGGGCGGTGGGCTACACCTTC. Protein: CASSDGQGAVGYTF.